Reported below is one T cell receptor (beta chain). Its antigen is unknown. The entry originates in a study of CD8+ T cells in alopecia areata. Study background: Tofacitinib ran 6 to 18 months, followed by 6 months off drug.

In each case, RNA was isolated and then reverse transcribed into cDNA as the sequencing template. The method was immunoSEQ multiplex PCR; TCRdb's version includes in-frame clones alone and lacks a portion of them. The table has 70,000 or so clones, around 29% seen once. This sample's treatment: oral pan-JAK inhibitor, 5-10 mg twice daily. Study conclusions and caveats: Possibly as an HLA-related effect, TCR sharing across patients appeared less clear than in mice. How baseline CD8+ expansion relates to response remains uncertain (there was one nonresponder). For lesional scalp, especially alopecia totalis/universalis, clonality was higher than in normal scalp.

The clonotype comes from a human donor with alopecia areata. The source was CD8+ T cells sorted from blood, collected at week 4, from a patient treated with tofacitinib.

The CDR3 nucleotides are TGTGCCAGCAGCCTATCGGGCGGGATTGGGGAGACCCAGTACTTC. Amino acids: CASSLSGGIGETQYF. The chain links TRBV7-9 to TRBJ2-5; D might be TRBD2 (6 bases). V shed 5 bases and J shed 5 bases, with 18 bases lying between them. The germline V gene has CDR1 SEHNR and CDR2 FQNEAQ (reference sequence). The CDR3 runs to 15 residues.